One and the same sample provided the 19 T cell receptor beta chains below, sequenced in a study of immune cell composition in non-small cell lung cancer. Method: immunoSEQ multiplex PCR; TCRdb's copy keeps in-frame clones and lacks some. Altogether under 5,000 clones are present, about 80% being singletons, with the ten largest covering 10% to 12%. Sequencing was performed on lung tumor tissue. The receptor source for this set is a human donor with non-small cell lung cancer.

The chain couples TRBV29-1 to TRBJ2-1; a possible D gene is TRBD1 (10 bases). The CDR3 has 18 residues. CDR1 and CDR2 from the germline V gene are SQVTM and ANQGSEA. The V end was cut by 6 bases, the J end by 4 bases, with 28 bases between. DNA of the CDR3: TGCAGCGTCCGCCCGGGACAGGGGCCTAGCGGGATATACAATGAGCAGTTCTTC. Translation: CSVRPGQGPSGIYNEQFF.

This clone has just one count. This sequence joins TRBV4-1 and TRBJ2-3, with TRBD1 matching over 11 bases. The J segment lost 5 bases and the V segment lost 0 bases, leaving 7 bases of the junction unmatched. This CDR3 spans 17 amino acids. Germline V CDR1 and CDR2: MGHRA, YSYEKL. This chain's CDR3 is CASSQDEDRGLGDTQYF. CDR3 bases: TGCGCCAGCAGCCAAGATGAGGACAGGGGGCTAGGAGATACGCAGTATTTT.

This sequence joins TRBV5-1 and TRBJ2-5, with 11 bases fitting TRBD2. The CDR3 contains 14 residues. V lost 6 bases and J lost 6; bases outside the gene matches: 7. The germline V gene has CDR1 SGHRS and CDR2 YFSETQ. CDR3 DNA sequence: TGCGCCAGCACCTTAGCGGGAGGGCCGAAGACCCAGTACTTC. Translated: CASTLAGGPKTQYF.

The chain uses TRBV9 and TRBJ2-3; 8 bases agree with TRBD2. CDR1 SGDLS and CDR2 YYNGEE come from the germline V gene. J lost 4 bases, V lost 4 bases, and 8 bases had no gene match. The CDR3 is 15 amino acids. The CDR3 is CASSTAGTRADTQYF. In nucleotides, the CDR3 is TGTGCCAGCAGCACAGCCGGGACTAGAGCAGATACGCAGTATTTT.

CDR3 in amino acids: CASSSDRSETQYF. The DNA for the CDR3 is TGTGCCAGCAGCTCAGACAGATCCGAGACCCAGTACTTC. The chain uses TRBV7-9 and TRBJ2-5; weak D call: TRBD1 (5 bases). This CDR3 has 13 amino acids. The V gene's germline CDR1 is SEHNR and CDR2 FQNEAQ (reference sequence). Trimming removed 4 bases from V and 5 bases from J, with 11 bases in between.

The chain carries TRBV5-4 and TRBJ1-5; maybe TRBD1 (6 bases). Germline CDR1 SGHNT, CDR2 YYREEE (reference sequence). The germline V and J ends were trimmed by 4 bases and 2 bases, with 10 bases remaining between them. There are 14 residues in the CDR3. This CDR3 reads CASSIGGGNQPQHF. CDR3 sequence (DNA): TGTGCCAGCAGCATAGGGGGGGGCAATCAGCCCCAGCATTTT.

In nucleotides, the CDR3 is TGTGCCAGTAGTACTGGACAGGGCGGCCATCAGCCCCAGCATTTT. It yields the protein CASSTGQGGHQPQHF. This chain uses TRBV19 with TRBJ1-5, with TRBD1 matching 8 bases. CDR1 and CDR2 from the germline V gene are LNHDA and SQIVND (reference sequence). The CDR3 loop spans 15 amino acids. V dropped 4 bases and J dropped 5; count of bases not matched to a gene: 7.

The chain links TRBV15 to TRBJ1-2; 7 positions agree with TRBD1. The CDR3 length is 15 residues. Looked up from germline, CDR1 is LNHNV and CDR2 is YYDKDF (reference sequence). J gave up 4 bases and V 1 base, and 6 bases lay outside the gene matches. CDR3 in amino acids: CATSRGRSGGYGYTF. CDR3 nucleotides: TGTGCCACCAGCAGAGGGAGGTCAGGGGGCTATGGCTACACCTTC. Full variable domain (outside the CDR3, taken from reference TRBV15 and TRBJ1-2): DAMVIQNPRYQVTQFGKPVTLSCSQTLNHNVMYWYQQKSSQAPKLLFHYYDKDFNNEADTPDNFQSRRPNTSFCFLDIRSPGLGDTAMYLCATSRGRSGGYGYTFGSGTRLTVV.

The chain joins TRBV27 to TRBJ2-1; D remains ambiguous. The germline V gene encodes CDR1 MNHEY and CDR2 SMNVEV (reference sequence). V was shortened by 0 bases and J by 1 base, with 13 bases between the two germline ends. The CDR3 totals 17 residues. The CDR3 nucleotides are TGTGCCAGCAGTTTATCCCTGGGCTCAATGTCCTACAATGAGCAGTTCTTC. Translated, it gives CASSLSLGSMSYNEQFF.

The rearrangement uses TRBV7-2 and TRBJ2-3, with TRBD2 identical over 8 bases. This CDR3 spans 16 amino acids. J was trimmed by 0 bases and V by 4 bases; bases with no gene match: 6. Germline V lookup: CDR1 SGHTA, CDR2 FQGNSA. The CDR3 coding sequence is TGTGCCAGCAGCTCCGGACTAGCAGCTAGCACAGATACGCAGTATTTT. This gives the protein CASSSGLAASTDTQYF.

This chain joins TRBV29-1 and TRBJ1-2, with D possibly matching TRBD1 (5 bases). Germline V gene data show CDR1 as SQVTM and CDR2 as ANQGSEA. Trimming removed 2 bases from V and 8 bases from J, with 18 bases in between. CDR3 length: 14 residues. CDR3 region: CSVERGRGPGGYTF. CDR3 bases: TGCAGCGTTGAACGGGGGAGAGGGCCGGGAGGCTACACCTTC.

The V call is TRBV12-5, the J call TRBJ1-3; the match to TRBD1 covers 9 bases. Losses at the gene ends were 5 bases for V and 11 bases for J; bases not matched to a gene: 7. This CDR3 is 13 amino acids long. The germline V gene encodes CDR1 LGHNT and CDR2 FRNRAP. The CDR3 nucleotides read TGTGCTAGTGGTCTGACCGGGACAGGGTCCATATATTTT. Protein: CASGLTGTGSIYF.

This chain connects TRBV29-1 to TRBJ2-3; 8 bases align to TRBD2. V lost 3 bases, J lost 3 bases, and 8 bases stayed unmatched. The CDR3 runs 15 residues. Germline CDR1 SQVTM, CDR2 ANQGSEA. The CDR3 spells CSVEGSGSNTDTQYF. For the CDR3, the DNA is TGCAGCGTTGAGGGGAGCGGGAGTAATACAGATACGCAGTATTTT.

The chain uses TRBV9 and TRBJ2-3, with 13 bases lining up with TRBD2. The germline V gene encodes CDR1 SGDLS and CDR2 YYNGEE. The length of the CDR3 is 16 residues. V shed 4 bases, J shed 5 bases, and the junction held 7 bases outside the gene matches. The CDR3 DNA sequence: TGTGCCAGCAGCAGAGGACTAGCGGGAGCTGAAGATACGCAGTATTTT. It yields the protein CASSRGLAGAEDTQYF.

This chain uses TRBV6-6 with TRBJ1-5, with D possibly TRBD1 on 5 matching bases. Germline V gene data show CDR1 as MNHNY and CDR2 as SVGAGI (reference sequence). The V gene lost 4 bases and the J gene lost 4 bases, with 11 bases spanning the gap. The CDR3 sequence is 14 residues long. The CDR3 region has the DNA TGTGCCAGCAGTTCGCGTGGGGCAAATCAGCCCCAGCATTTT. Its translation is CASSSRGANQPQHF.

This chain uses TRBV20-1 with TRBJ1-2; D is unclear. The CDR3 extends over 11 amino acids. Trimming pared 5 bases from V and 4 bases from J, leaving 8 bases between. Germline V CDR1 and CDR2: DFQATT, SNEGSKA (reference sequence). The CDR3 sequence is CSAYGFYGYTF. The DNA for the CDR3 is TGCAGTGCTTACGGGTTCTATGGCTACACCTTC.

The chain links TRBV6-5 to TRBJ2-3; 7 nucleotides align to TRBD1. The CDR3 has 14 amino acids. Looked up from germline, CDR1 is MNHEY and CDR2 is SVGAGI. The V gene end was trimmed by 6 bases and the J gene end by 2 bases; junction bases not matched to a gene: 5. CDR3 sequence (DNA): TGTGCCAGCAGACCGACAGGGCCCACAGATACGCAGTATTTT. The encoded protein is CASRPTGPTDTQYF.

The genes are TRBV9 and TRBJ2-3, with 10 bases identical to TRBD2. With 4 bases clipped from V and 4 bases from J, the junction kept 9 bases outside the gene matches. This CDR3 is 16 amino acids long. From germline, CDR1 is SGDLS and CDR2 YYNGEE. The DNA of the CDR3 is TGTGCCAGCAGCAAGGGGCTAGCGGGAGTGTCAGATACGCAGTATTTT. Its translation: CASSKGLAGVSDTQYF. Complete variable domain (other parts from reference TRBV9 and TRBJ2-3): DSGVTQTPKHLITATGQRVTLRCSPRSGDLSVYWYQQSLDQGLQFLIQYYNGEERAKGNILERFSAQQFPDLHSELNLSSLELGDSALYFCASSKGLAGVSDTQYFGPGTRLTVL.

V usage is TRBV5-6 and J usage is TRBJ2-5; D is ambiguous. The CDR3 length is 13 residues. Germline V gene lookup returns CDR1 SGHDT and CDR2 YYEEEE. Trimming left V 1 base short and J 3 bases short, with 7 bases between. The CDR3 nucleotides read TGTGCCAGCAGCTTGACGTCGGAAGAGACCCAGTACTTC. It translates to CASSLTSEETQYF.